This note documents a single TCR beta chain sequence. This clonotype was seen ten or more times. What antigen it recognizes has not been identified. Base qualities are not provided; no much larger clone lies one nucleotide away. The data were taken from a study of regulatory T cells in long-lasting Graves disease listed by TCRdb under 2021. The study in broad terms: Patients with newly diagnosed Graves' disease had been on antithyroid drugs for under 3 months. Peripheral blood TCR sequencing and RNA sequencing compared persistent Graves' disease patients with newly diagnosed Graves' disease patients. The study took place in China and was registered as a clinical trial. A total of some 35 samples underwent TCR sequencing: about 13 from persistent and roughly 20 from newly diagnosed Graves' disease patients.

Per the germline V gene, SGHTS is the CDR1 and YDEGEE is the CDR2. The CDR3 holds 15 amino acids from the cysteine to the phenylalanine. The DNA shown is the 45-base CDR3, in frame from base 1. Germline trimming: 4 bases from V, 6 bases from J; junction bases outside gene matches: 10. The full study reports these points: Persistent Graves' disease patients showed lower TCR Shannon entropy and fewer highly expanded clones than newly diagnosed patients, suggesting clonal expansion. Because the primary lesion, thyroid tissue, could not be accessed, the study looked at peripheral blood alone. Sequencing and analysis were limited to the TCR beta chain. As a limitation, the authors acknowledged that the small sample size may reduce accuracy. Preferential use of TRBV28, TRBJ1-2 and TRBJ2-5 was observed in persistent disease, whereas TRBV20-1 and TRBJ2-1 were favored in newly diagnosed disease. Persistent patients shared more public clonotypes among themselves (around 3,000) than newly diagnosed patients did (more than 950).

Explained via the paper, the time point label denotes: newly diagnosed GD, antithyroid drugs for less than 3 months. For both TCR sequencing and RNA sequencing, RNA was extracted from PBMCs using TRIzol. The diagnosis of Graves' disease followed American Thyroid Association guidelines. Patients were recruited from an endocrinology department in Xi'an, China. Each patient gave roughly 10 milliliters of peripheral blood, collected in an EDTA anticoagulant tube. PBMCs were isolated by Ficoll Paque Plus density gradient separation without further T cell sorting. RNA quality was checked with an Agilent 2100 Bioanalyzer and agarose gel, and concentration with a NanoDrop 2000. Preparation of the library involved multiplex PCR. For sequencing, an Illumina HiSeq 4000 was employed. To build TCR beta libraries, CDR3 regions were amplified by Arm-PCR using iRepertoire HTBI primers. Gel purification was performed on PCR products prior to sequencing. In the source study's methods: Gene usage analysis of CDR3 amino acid clonotypes used the approximately 62 TRBV and 14 TRBJ segments found across samples. COPE and FqMerger were used to merge the filtered high-quality paired reads into contigs. BLAST was used to align contigs to the IMGT TRBV, TRBD and TRBJ reference genes, and CDR3 was defined following IMGT. Highly expanded clones were defined as clonotypes with a frequency above 0.1%. Shannon entropy served as the measure of repertoire diversity, while the Gini coefficient captured V-J evenness. A clonotype found in more than one individual was treated as public. TCRdb reprocessing: public reads trimmed at Q25 with fastp, clones called with MiXCR, in-frame beta chains kept. Rows are combined by CDR3 protein, so each entry shows the most common genes and DNA. V and J calls and clone size were set by TCRdb, not the authors. This sample holds under 700,000 distinct CDR3 sequences; about 16% were observed only once. The biggest ten clones account for 20% to 25% of the sample.

These data also featured in a second study, about T cells in Graves' hyperthyroidism and ophthalmopathy. The second publication reports: Stable Graves' hyperthyroidism was defined as the absence of progression to ophthalmopathy over 18 months of follow-up. Hyperthyroidism patients were newly diagnosed, had a disease duration of under 2 months, and were aged 18 to 65 years. Exclusion was applied to patients with uncontrolled infections, other autoimmune diseases, pregnancy or lactation. Diagnoses were established on the basis of clinical symptoms, serum thyroxine and TRAb, thyroid ultrasound, and orbital computed tomography. A first-round RT-PCR of the TCR CDR3 used the HTBI primer set with the Qiagen OneStep RT-PCR kit. Blood samples also contained most of the expanded thyroid clonotypes (frequency above 0.001), which suggests that blood repertoires may reflect thyroid immune responses. A 13 V-J signature model separated ophthalmopathy from stable hyperthyroidism, with 87.88% sensitivity and 81% to 83% specificity in cross-validation and 80%/75% in testing. In validation, the model predicted progression to ophthalmopathy with roughly 66% sensitivity and less than 75% specificity, a median of about six months before onset. TCR V-J signatures able to tell the groups apart were searched for in a discovery cohort of 100 or so patients, of whom around 42 had Graves' ophthalmopathy and under 65 had stable Graves' hyperthyroidism. An independent validation cohort of around 19 hyperthyroidism patients and 15 or so patients who later progressed to ophthalmopathy tested prospective prediction of ophthalmopathy. For training and testing, the 100 or so patients in the discovery cohort were randomly divided in a 7:3 ratio. The study also compared thyroid tissue and blood T-cell repertoires from roughly six Graves' hyperthyroidism patients. After sampling, hyperthyroidism patients received methimazole starting at 30 mg daily, and ophthalmopathy patients received high-dose intravenous methylprednisolone. Libraries were constructed in a second round of multiplex PCR, after which size selection and purification were performed. Paired-end sequencing of the libraries was performed with 100 bp reads on an Illumina HiSeq2000. Raw data were processed with SOAPnuke, discarding reads with adapters, uncalled bases, mean Phred below 15, or no exact constant-primer or identifier match. COPE v1.2.5 was used to merge high-quality paired reads, and clonotypes were defined as unique nucleotide sequences. MiTCR v1.1 was used to align the clonotypes against IMGT TRBV, TRBD and TRBJ reference segments. Analysis was restricted to V-J combinations with a frequency above 0.0001, which covered roughly 99% of repertoires. The TCS score was defined as the ratio of F50 (clonal expansion) to E x V (chaos), calculated using BLOSUM62-based TCRdist between CDR3 peptides within each V-J. Welch's t-statistics and random forest reduced 500 to 550 V-J features to about 12, which were used in a naive Bayes classifier (R e1071). No statistical method was used to set the sample size in advance, and investigators knew the group allocation. TCR Vbeta CDR3 sequencing of 120 to 150 peripheral blood samples (43 ophthalmopathy, 75 to 80 hyperthyroidism and around 17 progressor patients) is reported in the paper.

This sequence uses TRBV5-8 and TRBJ1-1, and TRBD1 aligns with 9 junction nucleotides. The material sequenced was peripheral blood mononuclear cells (PBMCs), taken at new diagnosis, from a patient treated with antithyroid drugs. The receptor was isolated from a woman in her forties or fifties with Graves disease. Donor details come from another sample of the same person, matched by shared clones. This receptor carries the CDR3 CASSLRDRVRSEAFF. The nucleotide sequence reads as follows: TGTGCCAGCAGCCTCCGGGACAGGGTACGCTCTGAAGCTTTCTTT.